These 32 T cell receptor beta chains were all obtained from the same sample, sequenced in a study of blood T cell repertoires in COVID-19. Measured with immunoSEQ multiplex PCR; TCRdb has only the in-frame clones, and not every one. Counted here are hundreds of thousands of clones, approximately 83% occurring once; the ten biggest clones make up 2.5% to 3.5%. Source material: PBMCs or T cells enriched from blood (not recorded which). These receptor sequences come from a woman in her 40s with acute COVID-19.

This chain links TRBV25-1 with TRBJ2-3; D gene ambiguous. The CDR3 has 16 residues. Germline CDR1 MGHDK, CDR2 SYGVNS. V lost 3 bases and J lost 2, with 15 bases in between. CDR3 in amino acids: CASSDDIFPPTDTQYF. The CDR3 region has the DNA TGTGCCAGCAGTGATGACATTTTTCCCCCCACAGATACGCAGTATTTT.

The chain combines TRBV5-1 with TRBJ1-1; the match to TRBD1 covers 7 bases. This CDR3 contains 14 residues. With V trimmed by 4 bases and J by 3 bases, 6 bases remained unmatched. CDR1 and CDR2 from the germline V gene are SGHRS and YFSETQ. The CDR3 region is CASSGGQSHTEAFF. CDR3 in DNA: TGCGCCAGCAGCGGGGGACAGTCCCACACTGAAGCTTTCTTT.

The chain's CDR3 is CASSLSSARYEQYF. CDR3 nucleotide sequence: TGTGCCAGCAGCTTAAGTAGCGCGAGATACGAGCAGTACTTC. The chain couples TRBV7-2 to TRBJ2-7, with D maybe TRBD2 (5 bases). This CDR3 has 14 residues. V was trimmed by 2 bases and J by 4 bases, leaving 12 bases between them. Germline V lookup: CDR1 SGHTA, CDR2 FQGNSA.

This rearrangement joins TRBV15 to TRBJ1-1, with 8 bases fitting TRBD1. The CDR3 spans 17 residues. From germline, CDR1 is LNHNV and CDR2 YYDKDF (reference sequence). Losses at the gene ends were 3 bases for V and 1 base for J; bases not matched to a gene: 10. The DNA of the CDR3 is TGTGCCACCAGCAGGGAGAGACAGGGGCGACGGAACACTGAAGCTTTCTTT. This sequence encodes CATSRERQGRRNTEAFF.

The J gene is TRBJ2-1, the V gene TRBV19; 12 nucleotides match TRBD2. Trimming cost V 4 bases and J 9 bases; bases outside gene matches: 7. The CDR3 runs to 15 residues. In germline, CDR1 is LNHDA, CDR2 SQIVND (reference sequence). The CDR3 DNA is TGTGCCAGTAGTACCCTAGCGGGAGGGCCGGGTGAGCAGTTCTTC. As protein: CASSTLAGGPGEQFF.

The DNA of the CDR3 is TGTGCCAGCAGTGACTCGAGTCAGGGGGCCAGCAATCAGCCCCAGCATTTT. This encodes CASSDSSQGASNQPQHF. The genes are TRBV6-4 and TRBJ1-5; 8 bases map to TRBD1. Germline V gene sequence: CDR1 MRHNA, CDR2 SNTAGT. CDR3 length: 17 amino acids. Trimming removed 0 bases from V and 1 base from J; junction bases left unmatched: 5.

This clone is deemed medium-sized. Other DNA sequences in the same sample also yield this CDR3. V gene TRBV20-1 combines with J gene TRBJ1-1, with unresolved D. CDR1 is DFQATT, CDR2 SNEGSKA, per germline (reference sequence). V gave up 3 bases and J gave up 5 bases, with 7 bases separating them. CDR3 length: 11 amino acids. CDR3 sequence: CSARGGTEAFF. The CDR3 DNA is TGCAGTGCTAGGGGAGGAACTGAAGCTTTCTTT.

CDR3 residues: CASSLRLAGGPGELFF. The CDR3 DNA sequence: TGTGCCAGCAGCCTCCGACTAGCGGGAGGCCCCGGGGAGCTGTTTTTT. The rearrangement links TRBV3-1 (or the pseudogene TRBV3-2) to TRBJ2-2; 13 bases match TRBD2. Germline V gene lookup returns CDR1 LGHDT and CDR2 YNNKEL (reference sequence). The J segment lost 6 bases and the V segment lost 4 bases, leaving 5 bases of the junction unmatched. The CDR3 contains 16 residues.

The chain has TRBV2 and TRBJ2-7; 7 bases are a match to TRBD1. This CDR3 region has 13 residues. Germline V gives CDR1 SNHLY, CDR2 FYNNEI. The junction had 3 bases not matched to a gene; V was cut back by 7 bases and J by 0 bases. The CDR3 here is CASKYRGSYEQYF. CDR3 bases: TGTGCCAGCAAGTACAGGGGCTCCTACGAGCAGTACTTC.

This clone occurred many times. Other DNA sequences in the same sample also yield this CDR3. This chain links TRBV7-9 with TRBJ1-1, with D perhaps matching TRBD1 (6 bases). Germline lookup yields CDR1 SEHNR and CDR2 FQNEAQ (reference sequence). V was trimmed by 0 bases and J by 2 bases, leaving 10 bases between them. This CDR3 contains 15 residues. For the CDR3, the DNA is TGTGCCAGCAGCTTAGCGACAGGTTTTAACACTGAAGCTTTCTTT. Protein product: CASSLATGFNTEAFF.

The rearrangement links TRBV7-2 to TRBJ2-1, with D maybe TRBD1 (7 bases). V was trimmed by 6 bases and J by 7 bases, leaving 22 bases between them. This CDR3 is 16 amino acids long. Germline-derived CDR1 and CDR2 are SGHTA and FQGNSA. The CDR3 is CASSPAASGGLNEQFF. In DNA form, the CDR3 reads TGTGCCAGCAGTCCAGCGGCGTCAGGGGGGTTGAATGAGCAGTTCTTC.

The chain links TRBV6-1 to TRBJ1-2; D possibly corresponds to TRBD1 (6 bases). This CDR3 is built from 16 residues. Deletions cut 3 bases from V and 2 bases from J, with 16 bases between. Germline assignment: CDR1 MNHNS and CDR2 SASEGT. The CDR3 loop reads CASSEQMGAPNYGYTF. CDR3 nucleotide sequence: TGTGCCAGCAGTGAGCAAATGGGGGCGCCGAACTATGGCTACACCTTC.

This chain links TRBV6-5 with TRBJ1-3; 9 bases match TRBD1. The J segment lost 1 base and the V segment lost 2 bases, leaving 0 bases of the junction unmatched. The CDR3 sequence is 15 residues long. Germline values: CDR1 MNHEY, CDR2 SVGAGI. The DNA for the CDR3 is TGTGCCAGCAGTTACGGGACAGGGTCTGGAAACACCATATATTTT. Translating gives CASSYGTGSGNTIYF.

DNA for the CDR3: TGTGCCAGCAGCTCCCCATCTGACAGGGGGGTAAGCTACACCTTC. It translates to CASSSPSDRGVSYTF. The chain joins TRBV7-3 to TRBJ1-2; 9 positions agree with TRBD1. The trim removed 4 bases at V and 9 bases at J, leaving 12 bases unmatched. This CDR3 is 15 amino acids long. The germline gives CDR1 SGHTA, CDR2 FQGTGA.

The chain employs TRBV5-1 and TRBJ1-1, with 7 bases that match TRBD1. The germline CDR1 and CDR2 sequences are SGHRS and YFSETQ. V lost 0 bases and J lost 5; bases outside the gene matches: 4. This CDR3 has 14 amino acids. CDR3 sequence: CASSLGGGRTEAFF. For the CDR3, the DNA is TGCGCCAGCAGCTTGGGAGGGGGCAGAACTGAAGCTTTCTTT.

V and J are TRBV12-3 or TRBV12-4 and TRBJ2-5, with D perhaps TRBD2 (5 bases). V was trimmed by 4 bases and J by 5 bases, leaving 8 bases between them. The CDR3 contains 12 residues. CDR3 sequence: CASSSGLETQYF. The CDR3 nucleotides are TGTGCCAGCAGTTCGGGGTTGGAGACCCAGTACTTC.

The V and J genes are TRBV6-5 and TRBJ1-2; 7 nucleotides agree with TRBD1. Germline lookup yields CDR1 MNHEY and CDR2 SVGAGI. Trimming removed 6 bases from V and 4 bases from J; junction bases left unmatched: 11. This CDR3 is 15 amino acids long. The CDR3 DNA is TGTGCCAGCAGCAACGGGGCAGGGGGAGGCTATGGCTACACCTTC. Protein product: CASSNGAGGGYGYTF.

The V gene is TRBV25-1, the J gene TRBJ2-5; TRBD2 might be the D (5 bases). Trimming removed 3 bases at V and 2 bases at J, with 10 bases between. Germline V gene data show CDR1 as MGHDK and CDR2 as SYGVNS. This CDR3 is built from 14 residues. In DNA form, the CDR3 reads TGTGCCAGCAGTGATCGGGGTCCGCAAGAGACCCAGTACTTC. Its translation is CASSDRGPQETQYF.

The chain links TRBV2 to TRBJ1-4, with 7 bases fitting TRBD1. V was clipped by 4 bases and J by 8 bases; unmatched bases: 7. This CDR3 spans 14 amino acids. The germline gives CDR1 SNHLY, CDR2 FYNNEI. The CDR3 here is CASSGGQHGEKLFF. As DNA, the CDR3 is TGTGCCAGCAGTGGGGGACAGCATGGCGAAAAACTGTTTTTT.

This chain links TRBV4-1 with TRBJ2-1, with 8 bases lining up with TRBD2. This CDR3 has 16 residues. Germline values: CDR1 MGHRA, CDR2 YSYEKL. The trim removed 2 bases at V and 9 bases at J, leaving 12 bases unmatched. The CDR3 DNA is TGCGCCAGCAGCCAAATTCCGGGAGGGCCTGGGTTTGAGCAGTTCTTC. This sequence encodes CASSQIPGGPGFEQFF.

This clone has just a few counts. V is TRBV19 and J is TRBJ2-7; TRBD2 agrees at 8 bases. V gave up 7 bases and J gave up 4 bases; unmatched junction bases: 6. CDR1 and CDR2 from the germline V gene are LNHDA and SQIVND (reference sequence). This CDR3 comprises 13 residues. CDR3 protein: CASNQRETYEQYF. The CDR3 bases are TGTGCCAGTAATCAGCGGGAGACTTACGAGCAGTACTTC.

The CDR3 reads CATSRDRGTETQYF. The CDR3 region has the DNA TGTGCCACCAGCAGAGATCGCGGAACCGAGACCCAGTACTTC. V and J are TRBV15 and TRBJ2-5; D gene ambiguous. Trimming took off 0 bases at V and 5 bases at J, with 10 bases between the two ends. CDR1 and CDR2 from the germline V gene are LNHNV and YYDKDF (reference sequence). CDR3 length: 14 residues.

The DNA for the CDR3 is TGTGCCAGCAGGAAGAATCTAGCGGGAGACGAGCAGTACTTC. It translates to CASRKNLAGDEQYF. The V and J genes are TRBV6-5 and TRBJ2-7; 10 bases are a match to TRBD2. The V gene's germline CDR1 is MNHEY and CDR2 SVGAGI. The CDR3 is made up of 14 amino acids. With V trimmed by 6 bases and J by 5 bases, 7 bases remained unmatched.

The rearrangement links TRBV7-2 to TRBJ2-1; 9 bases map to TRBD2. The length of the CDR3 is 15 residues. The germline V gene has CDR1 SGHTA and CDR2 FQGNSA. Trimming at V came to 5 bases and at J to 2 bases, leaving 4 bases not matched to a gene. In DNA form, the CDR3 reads TGTGCCAGCAGCCTTAGGACTAGCGCCTACAATGAGCAGTTCTTC. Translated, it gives CASSLRTSAYNEQFF.

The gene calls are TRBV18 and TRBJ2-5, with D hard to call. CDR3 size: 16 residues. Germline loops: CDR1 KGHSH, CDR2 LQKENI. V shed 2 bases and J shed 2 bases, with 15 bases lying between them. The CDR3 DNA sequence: TGTGCCAGCTCACCAATACCCGGAGAATCACAAGAGACCCAGTACTTC. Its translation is CASSPIPGESQETQYF.

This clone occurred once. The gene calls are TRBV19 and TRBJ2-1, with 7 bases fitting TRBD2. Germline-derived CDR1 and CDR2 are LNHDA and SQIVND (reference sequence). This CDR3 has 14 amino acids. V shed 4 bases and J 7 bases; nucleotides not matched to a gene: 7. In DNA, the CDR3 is TGTGCCAGTAGTAATAGCGGGTATCATAATGAGCAGTTCTTC. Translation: CASSNSGYHNEQFF.

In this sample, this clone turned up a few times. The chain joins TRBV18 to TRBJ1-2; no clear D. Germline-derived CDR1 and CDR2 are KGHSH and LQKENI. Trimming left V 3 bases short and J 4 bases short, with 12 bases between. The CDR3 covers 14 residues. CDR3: CASSPKEGGYGYTF. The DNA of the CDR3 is TGTGCCAGCTCACCGAAGGAGGGCGGCTATGGCTACACCTTC.

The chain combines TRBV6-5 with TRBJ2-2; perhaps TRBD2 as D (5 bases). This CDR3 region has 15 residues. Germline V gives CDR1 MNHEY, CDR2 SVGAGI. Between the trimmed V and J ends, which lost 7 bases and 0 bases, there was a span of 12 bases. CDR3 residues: CASTRTDSNTGELFF. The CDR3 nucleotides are TGTGCCAGCACCCGGACGGACTCGAACACCGGGGAGCTGTTTTTT.

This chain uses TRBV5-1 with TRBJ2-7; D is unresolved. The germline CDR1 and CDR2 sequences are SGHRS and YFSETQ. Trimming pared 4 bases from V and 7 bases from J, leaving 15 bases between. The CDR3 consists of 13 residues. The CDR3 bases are TGCGCCAGCAGCACTGCCTACACGGAGGAGCAGTACTTC. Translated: CASSTAYTEEQYF.

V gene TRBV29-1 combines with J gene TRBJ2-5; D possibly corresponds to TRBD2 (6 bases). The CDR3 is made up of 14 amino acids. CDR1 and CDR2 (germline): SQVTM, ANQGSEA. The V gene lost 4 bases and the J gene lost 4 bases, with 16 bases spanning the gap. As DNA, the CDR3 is TGCAGCGTTGTCTGGGTTGACGGGGGAGAGACCCAGTACTTC. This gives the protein CSVVWVDGGETQYF.

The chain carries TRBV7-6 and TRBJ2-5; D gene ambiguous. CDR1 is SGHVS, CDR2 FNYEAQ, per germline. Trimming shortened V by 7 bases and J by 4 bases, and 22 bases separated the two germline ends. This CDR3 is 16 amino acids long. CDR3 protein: CASTPSGPSARETQYF. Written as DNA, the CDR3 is TGTGCCAGCACCCCTTCTGGCCCATCCGCCCGAGAGACCCAGTACTTC.

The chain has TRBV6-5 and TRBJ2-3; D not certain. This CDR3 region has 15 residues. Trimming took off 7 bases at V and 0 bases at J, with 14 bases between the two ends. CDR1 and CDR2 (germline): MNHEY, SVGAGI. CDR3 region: CASIRRALSTDTQYF. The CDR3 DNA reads TGTGCCAGCATCCGCCGCGCCTTGAGCACAGATACGCAGTATTTT.